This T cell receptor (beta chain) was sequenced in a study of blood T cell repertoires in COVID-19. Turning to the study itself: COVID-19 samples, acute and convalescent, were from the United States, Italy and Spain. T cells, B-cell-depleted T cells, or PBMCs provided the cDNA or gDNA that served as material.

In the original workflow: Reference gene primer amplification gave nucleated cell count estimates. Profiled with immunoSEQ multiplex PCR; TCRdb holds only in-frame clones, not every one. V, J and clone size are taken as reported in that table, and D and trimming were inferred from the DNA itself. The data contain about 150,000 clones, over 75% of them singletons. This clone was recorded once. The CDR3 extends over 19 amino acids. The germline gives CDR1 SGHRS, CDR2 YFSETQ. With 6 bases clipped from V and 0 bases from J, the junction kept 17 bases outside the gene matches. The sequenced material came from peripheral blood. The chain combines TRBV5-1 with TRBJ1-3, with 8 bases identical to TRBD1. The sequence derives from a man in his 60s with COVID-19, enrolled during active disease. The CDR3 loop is CASTPNGQGRANSGNTIYF. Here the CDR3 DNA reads TGCGCCAGCACTCCGAACGGACAGGGTAGGGCCAACTCTGGAAACACCATATATTTT.